Included here is one T cell receptor (beta chain) sequence, with context. Its antigen remains unknown. The data derive from a study of cytomegalovirus exposure and HLA in healthy donors. Study findings and constraints: Most observed TCR sequences were rare, whereas some public TCRs were detected in many donors.

The CDR3 covers 15 residues. Trimming took off 3 bases at V and 4 bases at J, with 14 bases between the two ends. The germline CDR1 and CDR2 sequences are SGHVS and FNYEAQ. 60 Vbeta and 13 Jbeta primers were used in PCR. Generated by immunoSEQ multiplex PCR, the TCRdb table keeps only in-frame clones and is missing some. The sample's table shows fewer than 85,000 clones. The rearrangement links TRBV7-6 to TRBJ2-3; D perhaps matches TRBD2 (7 bases). The clonotype originates from a man aged 45-65 years in good health and CMV-seropositive. The sequencing sample was made of PBMCs. CDR3 sequence (DNA): TGTGCCAGCAGCTTCACAGGGAGGGGAGCAGATACGCAGTATTTT. Translating gives CASSFTGRGADTQYF.